The 21 T cell receptor beta chains reported below all come from one sample, sequenced in a study of T cell changes during pregnancy in multiple sclerosis. Measured with immunoSEQ multiplex PCR; TCRdb has only the in-frame clones, and not every one. The profile shows tens of thousands of clones, roughly nine tenths of them singletons. The sequences come from CD4+ T cells from peripheral blood mononuclear cells, collected in the third trimester of pregnancy. The receptors derive from a female donor with multiple sclerosis, enrolled in a pregnancy study.

The V call is TRBV16, the J call TRBJ2-1, with 12 nucleotides matching TRBD2. CDR1 and CDR2 from the germline V gene are KGHSY and FQNENV. The CDR3 runs to 19 residues. V lost 1 base and J lost 7; bases outside the gene matches: 14. This CDR3 is CASSQFRLAGGRFENEQFF. For the CDR3, the DNA is TGTGCCAGCAGCCAATTTCGTCTAGCGGGAGGGAGGTTTGAGAATGAGCAGTTCTTC.

This clone was detected once. The chain uses TRBV5-1 and TRBJ1-1; D gene unclear. Germline loops: CDR1 SGHRS, CDR2 YFSETQ. The CDR3 is 14 residues long. Trimming removed 0 bases at V and 1 base at J, with 7 bases between. This chain's CDR3 is CASSLASGNTEAFF. CDR3 sequence (DNA): TGCGCCAGCAGCTTGGCTTCAGGGAACACTGAAGCTTTCTTT.

The chain carries TRBV6-1 and TRBJ1-2; D is unclear. From germline, CDR1 is MNHNS and CDR2 SASEGT. The CDR3 totals 14 residues. The V gene lost 7 bases and the J gene lost 5 bases, with 17 bases spanning the gap. The CDR3 DNA is TGTGCCAGCACTAAAGACCGAGACGGGTATGGCTACACCTTC. Protein product: CASTKDRDGYGYTF.

The chain carries TRBV28 and TRBJ2-7; D unresolved. This CDR3 has 14 amino acids. Germline V lookup: CDR1 MDHEN, CDR2 SYDVKM. Trimming removed 3 bases at V and 1 base at J, with 10 bases between. The CDR3 nucleotides are TGTGCCAGCAGTTTGGGCAGCCGATCCTACGAGCAGTACTTC. Residues: CASSLGSRSYEQYF.

The rearrangement joins TRBV29-1 to TRBJ2-1; 12 bases map to TRBD2. V shed 0 bases, J shed 7 bases, and the junction held 16 bases outside the gene matches. CDR1 and CDR2 from the germline V gene are SQVTM and ANQGSEA. CDR3 size: 19 residues. CDR3 sequence: CSVEEGYGRLAGVLNEQFF. The CDR3 nucleotides are TGCAGCGTTGAAGAGGGATACGGGAGACTAGCGGGGGTTCTAAATGAGCAGTTCTTC.

In its sample, this clone was seen a few times. The rearrangement links TRBV29-1 to TRBJ1-2; the D gene is possibly TRBD1 (6 bases). The CDR3 has 13 residues. V lost 4 bases to trimming and J lost 0 bases, with 9 bases between them. CDR1 and CDR2 (germline): SQVTM, ANQGSEA. For the CDR3, the DNA is TGCAGCGTTGGGACAGACGCTAACTATGGCTACACCTTC. Encoded protein: CSVGTDANYGYTF. Full variable domain (remainder filled in from reference TRBV29-1 and TRBJ1-2): SAVISQKPSRDICQRGTSLTIQCQVDSQVTMMFWYRQQPGQSLTLIATANQGSEATYESGFVIDKFPISRPNLTFSTLTVSNMSPEDSSIYLCSVGTDANYGYTFGSGTRLTVV.

The V call is TRBV5-1, the J call TRBJ1-3; D is ambiguous. Germline V gene lookup returns CDR1 SGHRS and CDR2 YFSETQ. Trimming removed 0 bases from V and 0 bases from J, with 10 bases in between. This CDR3 has 16 amino acids. Here the CDR3 reads CASSLERGLSGNTIYF. For the CDR3, the DNA is TGCGCCAGCAGCTTGGAACGTGGACTCTCTGGAAACACCATATATTTT.

J is TRBJ2-7 and V is TRBV13; D call uncertain. Germline assignment: CDR1 PRHDT and CDR2 FYEKMQ (reference sequence). The germline V and J ends were trimmed by 5 bases and 2 bases, with 10 bases remaining between them. The CDR3 consists of 13 residues. The CDR3 protein is CASSLDRAYEQYF. The DNA for the CDR3 is TGTGCCAGCAGCCTAGACCGGGCCTACGAGCAGTACTTC. The full variable domain, completed using reference TRBV13 and TRBJ2-7, is AAGVIQSPRHLIKEKRETATLKCYPIPRHDTVYWYQQGPGQDPQFLISFYEKMQSDKGSIPDRFSAQQFSDYHSELNMSSLELGDSALYFCASSLDRAYEQYFGPGTRLTVT.

V and J are TRBV9 and TRBJ2-5, with TRBD2 matching over 10 bases. This CDR3 has 15 amino acids. J was trimmed by 6 bases and V by 4 bases; bases with no gene match: 9. Germline CDR1 reads SGDLS; CDR2 reads YYNGEE. The CDR3 loop reads CASSPRSGRMQTQYF. CDR3 sequence (DNA): TGTGCCAGCAGCCCCCGTAGCGGGAGGATGCAGACCCAGTACTTC.

The chain joins TRBV12-5 to TRBJ2-7; 10 positions agree with TRBD2. V lost 10 bases to trimming and J lost 0 bases; unmatched junction nucleotides: 3. The germline V gene encodes CDR1 LGHNT and CDR2 FRNRAP. This CDR3 has 13 amino acids. The DNA of the CDR3 is TGTGCTACTTCTAGCGGGAGCTCCTACGAGCAGTACTTC. Translation: CATSSGSSYEQYF. Together with reference TRBV12-5 and TRBJ2-7, the CDR3 gives the full variable domain: DARVTQTPRHKVTEMGQEVTMRCQPILGHNTVFWYRQTMMQGLELLAYFRNRAPLDDSGMPKDRFSAEMPDATLATLKIQPSEPRDSAVYFCATSSGSSYEQYFGPGTRLTVT.

This chain uses TRBV30 with TRBJ2-3; D gene uncertain. CDR3 length: 12 residues. With 0 bases removed from V and 4 bases from J, the gap between germline ends came to 5 bases. Per the germline V gene, CDR1 is GTSNPN and CDR2 is SVGIG (reference sequence). CDR3 sequence (DNA): TGTGCCTGGAGTGTAGTAGCAGATACGCAGTATTTT. Protein product: CAWSVVADTQYF.

This clone was observed once. The CDR3 sequence is CASSPEGGDTEAFF. DNA for the CDR3: TGTGCCAGCTCACCCGAGGGAGGGGACACTGAAGCTTTCTTT. This sequence joins TRBV18 and TRBJ1-1, with a tentative D call TRBD1 (5 bases). In germline, CDR1 is KGHSH, CDR2 LQKENI. This CDR3 spans 14 amino acids. Trimming took off 3 bases at V and 3 bases at J, with 11 bases between the two ends.

The rearrangement joins TRBV7-2 to TRBJ2-1; perhaps TRBD1 as D (5 bases). CDR1 is SGHTA, CDR2 FQGNSA, per germline. Deletions cut 0 bases from V and 7 bases from J, with 10 bases between. The CDR3 consists of 14 residues. DNA for the CDR3: TGTGCCAGCAGCTTAGCAGGGGTAAGAAATGAGCAGTTCTTC. The encoded protein is CASSLAGVRNEQFF.

The genes are TRBV5-8 and TRBJ1-2; D call uncertain. V was cut by 0 bases and J by 4 bases, with 16 bases left in between. CDR1 and CDR2 (germline): SGHTS, YDEGEE. The CDR3 covers 16 residues. In nucleotides, the CDR3 is TGTGCCAGCAGCTTGGATCCCAGACTCCTCTTCTATGGCTACACCTTC. Its protein is CASSLDPRLLFYGYTF.

This clone occurred once. The chain joins TRBV6-1 to TRBJ2-2, with TRBD1 matching 12 bases. The CDR3 extends over 15 amino acids. In germline, CDR1 is MNHNS, CDR2 SASEGT. With V trimmed by 3 bases and J by 9 bases, 5 bases remained unmatched. The CDR3: CASSETGTGGRELFF. CDR3 sequence (DNA): TGTGCCAGCAGTGAGACCGGGACAGGGGGCCGGGAGCTGTTTTTT.

The V gene is TRBV18, the J gene TRBJ2-3; no firm D call. Germline V gene data show CDR1 as KGHSH and CDR2 as LQKENI. The CDR3 sequence is 15 residues long. Between the trimmed V and J ends, which lost 2 bases and 0 bases, there was a span of 9 bases. The CDR3 here is CASSPSVMSTDTQYF. As DNA, the CDR3 is TGTGCCAGCTCACCATCGGTAATGAGCACAGATACGCAGTATTTT.

The chain joins TRBV30 to TRBJ1-4; D unclear. From germline, CDR1 is GTSNPN and CDR2 SVGIG (reference sequence). The V end was cut by 2 bases, the J end by 8 bases, with 6 bases between. CDR3 size: 11 residues. Written as DNA, the CDR3 is TGTGCCTGGAGTCCGGGGGAAAAACTGTTTTTT. Encoded protein: CAWSPGEKLFF.

Only one count was recorded for this clone. V and J are TRBV30 and TRBJ1-2; no clear D gene. This CDR3 is built from 14 residues. Germline values: CDR1 GTSNPN, CDR2 SVGIG (reference sequence). Trimming left V 5 bases short and J 2 bases short, with 15 bases between. The CDR3 bases are TGTGCCTGGTCCCGACTAAATAGGAACTATGGCTACACCTTC. Translating gives CAWSRLNRNYGYTF.

The chain uses TRBV7-8 and TRBJ2-1; D unresolved. Trimming took off 3 bases at V and 3 bases at J, with 15 bases between the two ends. This CDR3 has 16 residues. Germline assignment: CDR1 SGHVS and CDR2 FQNEAQ. The DNA of the CDR3 is TGTGCCAGCAGCTTTATGAGGTTTCCGGGCTACAATGAGCAGTTCTTC. Amino acid sequence: CASSFMRFPGYNEQFF. Full variable domain (outside the CDR3, taken from reference TRBV7-8 and TRBJ2-1): GAGVSQSPRYKVAKRGQDVALRCDPISGHVSLFWYQQALGQGPEFLTYFQNEAQLDKSGLPSDRFFAERPEGSVSTLKIQRTQQEDSAVYLCASSFMRFPGYNEQFFGPGTRLTVL.

This chain uses TRBV6-5 with TRBJ2-5, with D possibly being TRBD1 (6 bases). Trimming pared 9 bases from V and 4 bases from J, leaving 15 bases between. Per germline, CDR1 MNHEY and CDR2 SVGAGI. This CDR3 contains 13 residues. CDR3 residues: CASSPVGGETQYF. In nucleotides, the CDR3 is TGTGCCAGTAGTCCCGTAGGGGGAGAGACCCAGTACTTC.

The rearrangement uses TRBV30 and TRBJ1-1; D unresolved. The V and J ends lost 0 bases and 3 bases respectively, with 17 bases between them. The germline V gene encodes CDR1 GTSNPN and CDR2 SVGIG (reference sequence). The CDR3 contains 16 residues. CDR3 nucleotides: TGTGCCTGGAGTGTCGGCGTGACGCGGGCGGACACTGAAGCTTTCTTT. Its protein is CAWSVGVTRADTEAFF.